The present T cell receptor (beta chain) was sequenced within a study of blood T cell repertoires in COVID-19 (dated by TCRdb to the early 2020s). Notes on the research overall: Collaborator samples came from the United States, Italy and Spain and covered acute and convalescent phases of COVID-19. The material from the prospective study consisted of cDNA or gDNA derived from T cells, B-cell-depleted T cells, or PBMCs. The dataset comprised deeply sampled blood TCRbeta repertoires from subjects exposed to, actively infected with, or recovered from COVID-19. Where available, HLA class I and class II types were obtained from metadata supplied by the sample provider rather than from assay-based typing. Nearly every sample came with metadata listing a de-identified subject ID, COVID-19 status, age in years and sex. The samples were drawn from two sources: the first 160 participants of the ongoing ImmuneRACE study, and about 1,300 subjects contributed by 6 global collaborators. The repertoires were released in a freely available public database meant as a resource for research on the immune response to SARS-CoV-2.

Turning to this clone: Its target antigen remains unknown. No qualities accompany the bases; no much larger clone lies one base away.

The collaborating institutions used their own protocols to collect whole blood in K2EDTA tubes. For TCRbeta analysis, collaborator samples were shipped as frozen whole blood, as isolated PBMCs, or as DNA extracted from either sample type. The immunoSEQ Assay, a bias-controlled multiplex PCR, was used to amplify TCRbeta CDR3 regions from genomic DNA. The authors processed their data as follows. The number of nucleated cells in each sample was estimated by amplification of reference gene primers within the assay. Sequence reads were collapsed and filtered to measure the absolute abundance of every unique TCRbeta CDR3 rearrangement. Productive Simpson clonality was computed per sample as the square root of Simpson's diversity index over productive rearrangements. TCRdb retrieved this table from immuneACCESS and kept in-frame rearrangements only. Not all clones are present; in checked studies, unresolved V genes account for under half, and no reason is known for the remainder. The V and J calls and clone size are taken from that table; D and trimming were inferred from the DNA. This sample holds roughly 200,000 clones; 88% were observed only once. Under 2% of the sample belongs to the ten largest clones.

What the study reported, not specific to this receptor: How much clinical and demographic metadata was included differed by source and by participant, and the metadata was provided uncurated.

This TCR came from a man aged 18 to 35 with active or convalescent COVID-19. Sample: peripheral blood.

The DNA is TGTGCCAGCAGCCGGACTAGCGGGCGCTCGGGGTCCTACAATGAGCAGTTCTTC. The resulting protein is CASSRTSGRSGSYNEQFF. This chain joins TRBV4-2 to TRBJ2-1; TRBD2 lines up with 11 middle nucleotides. V and J are trimmed by 4 bases and 1 base, and the gene matches miss 9 bases of the junction. CDR1 LGHNA and CDR2 YNFKEQ are derived from the germline V gene. Including cysteine and phenylalanine, the CDR3 has 18 amino acids. The retained sequence is limited to the CDR3, 54 bases, with the frame set at the first base.